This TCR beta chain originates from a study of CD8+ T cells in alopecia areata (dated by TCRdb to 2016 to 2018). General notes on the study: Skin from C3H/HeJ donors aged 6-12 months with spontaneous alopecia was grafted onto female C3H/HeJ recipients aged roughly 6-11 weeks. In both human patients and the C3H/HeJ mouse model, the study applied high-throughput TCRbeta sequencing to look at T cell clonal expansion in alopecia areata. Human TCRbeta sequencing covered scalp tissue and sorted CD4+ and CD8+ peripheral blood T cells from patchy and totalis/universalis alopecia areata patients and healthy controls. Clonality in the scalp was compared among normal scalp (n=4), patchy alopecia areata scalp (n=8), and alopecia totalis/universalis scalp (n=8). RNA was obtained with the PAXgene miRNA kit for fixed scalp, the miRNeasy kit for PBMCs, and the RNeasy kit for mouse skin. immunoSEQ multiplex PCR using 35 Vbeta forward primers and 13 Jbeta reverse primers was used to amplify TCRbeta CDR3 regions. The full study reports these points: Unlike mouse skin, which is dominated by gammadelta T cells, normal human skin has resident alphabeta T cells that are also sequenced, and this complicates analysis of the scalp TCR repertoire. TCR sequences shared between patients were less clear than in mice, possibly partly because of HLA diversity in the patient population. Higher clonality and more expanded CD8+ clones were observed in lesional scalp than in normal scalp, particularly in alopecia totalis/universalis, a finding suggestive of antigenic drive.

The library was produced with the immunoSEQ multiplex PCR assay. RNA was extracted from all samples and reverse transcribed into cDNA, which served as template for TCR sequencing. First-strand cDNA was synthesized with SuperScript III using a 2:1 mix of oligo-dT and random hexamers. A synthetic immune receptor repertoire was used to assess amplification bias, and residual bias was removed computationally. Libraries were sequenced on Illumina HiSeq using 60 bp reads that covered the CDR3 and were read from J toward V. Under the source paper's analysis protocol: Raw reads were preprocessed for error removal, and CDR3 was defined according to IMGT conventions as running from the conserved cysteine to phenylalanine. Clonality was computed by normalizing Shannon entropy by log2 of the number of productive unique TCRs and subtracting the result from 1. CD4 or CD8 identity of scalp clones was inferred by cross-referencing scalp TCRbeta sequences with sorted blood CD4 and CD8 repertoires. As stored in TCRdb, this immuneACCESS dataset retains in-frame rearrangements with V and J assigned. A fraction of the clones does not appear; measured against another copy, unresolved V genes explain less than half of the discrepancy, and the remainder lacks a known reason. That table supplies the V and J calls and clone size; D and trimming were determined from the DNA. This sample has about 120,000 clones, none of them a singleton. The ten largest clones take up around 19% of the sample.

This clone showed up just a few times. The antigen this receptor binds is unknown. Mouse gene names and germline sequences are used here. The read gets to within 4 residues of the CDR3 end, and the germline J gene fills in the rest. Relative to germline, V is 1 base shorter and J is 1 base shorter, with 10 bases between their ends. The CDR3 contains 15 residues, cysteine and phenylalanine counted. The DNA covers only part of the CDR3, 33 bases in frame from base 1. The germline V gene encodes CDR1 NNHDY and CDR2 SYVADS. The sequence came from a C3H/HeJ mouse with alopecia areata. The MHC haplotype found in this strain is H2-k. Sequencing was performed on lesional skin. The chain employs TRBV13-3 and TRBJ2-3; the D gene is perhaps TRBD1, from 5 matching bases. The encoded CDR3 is CASSDRGVGAETLYF. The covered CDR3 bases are TGTGCCAGCAGTGATAGAGGGGTTGGTGCAGAA.